The 3 T cell receptor beta chains in this list originate from one sample, sequenced in a study of shared clonotypes between healthy human individuals. CD45RO-negative cells were positively selected for CCR7, leaving out terminally differentiated effector memory CD45RA+ cells. Sequenced by immunoSEQ multiplex PCR; TCRdb stores in-frame clones only, minus some. The sample comprises approximately 1.9 million clones, 93% of which are singletons, and more than 1.5% rests with the top ten. Sequenced sample: naive CD8+ T cells from PBMCs. The receptor source for this set is a man aged 18 to 29 in good health. Some clones in this sample may be carry-over from other donors' samples.

This clone was seen only once. V usage is TRBV27 and J usage is TRBJ2-7; 11 positions match TRBD2. Germline loops: CDR1 MNHEY, CDR2 SMNVEV (reference sequence). The CDR3 has 17 residues. The ends lost 0 bases at V and 3 bases at J; junction bases unmatched: 7. In nucleotides, the CDR3 is TGTGCCAGCAGTTTATCGTTTGTGGGACTAGCGGACTACGAGCAGTACTTC. Its translation is CASSLSFVGLADYEQYF.

The V gene is TRBV4-2, the J gene TRBJ2-1; 9 nucleotides agree with TRBD2. The trim removed 0 bases at V and 3 bases at J, leaving 6 bases unmatched. CDR3 length: 17 amino acids. The germline CDR1 and CDR2 sequences are LGHNA and YNFKEQ. The CDR3 spells CASSQDRLAAVYNEQFF. CDR3 nucleotides: TGTGCCAGCAGCCAAGATCGACTAGCGGCCGTCTACAATGAGCAGTTCTTC.

Notes on this clone: This specimen includes other DNA sequences encoding the same CDR3. This chain connects TRBV7-9 to TRBJ2-5; weak D call: TRBD2 (6 bases). This CDR3 spans 14 amino acids. Trimming removed 5 bases at V and 4 bases at J, with 14 bases between. Germline assignment: CDR1 SEHNR and CDR2 FQNEAQ (reference sequence). CDR3: CASSPPGGRETQYF. Here the CDR3 DNA reads TGTGCCAGCAGCCCCCCCGGGGGTAGAGAGACCCAGTACTTC.